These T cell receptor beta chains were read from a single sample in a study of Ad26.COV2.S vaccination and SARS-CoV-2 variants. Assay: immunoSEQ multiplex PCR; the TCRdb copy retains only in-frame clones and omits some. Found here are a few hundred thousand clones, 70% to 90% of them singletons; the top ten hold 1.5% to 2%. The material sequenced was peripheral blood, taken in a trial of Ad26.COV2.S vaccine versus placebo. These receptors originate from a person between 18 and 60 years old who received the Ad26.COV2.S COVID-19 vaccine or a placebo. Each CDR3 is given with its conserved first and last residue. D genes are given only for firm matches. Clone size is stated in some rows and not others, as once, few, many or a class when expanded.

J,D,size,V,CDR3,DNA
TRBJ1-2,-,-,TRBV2,CASSERTPYGYTF,TGTGCCAGCAGTGAGCGTACCCCCTATGGCTACACCTTC
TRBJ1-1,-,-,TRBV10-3,CAISEQGANTEAFF,TGTGCCATCAGTGAGCAAGGCGCGAACACTGAAGCTTTCTTT
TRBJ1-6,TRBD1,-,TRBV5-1,CASRVMTGARNSPLHF,TGCGCCAGCCGGGTCATGACAGGGGCGCGGAATTCACCCCTCCACTTT
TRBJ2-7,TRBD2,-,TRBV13,CASSLREVSYEQYF,TGTGCCAGCAGCTTACGGGAGGTTTCCTACGAGCAGTACTTC
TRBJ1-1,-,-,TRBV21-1,CASSAPDGFSTEAFF,TGTGCCAGCAGCGCCCCCGACGGGTTCAGCACTGAAGCTTTCTTT
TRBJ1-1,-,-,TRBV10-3,CAISAILGNSDTEAFF,TGTGCCATCAGTGCTATCCTTGGAAACTCGGACACTGAAGCTTTCTTT
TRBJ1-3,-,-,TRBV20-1,CSASPVVSGNTIYF,TGCAGTGCTAGTCCTGTGGTGTCTGGAAACACCATATATTTT
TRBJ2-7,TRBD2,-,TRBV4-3,CASSQGPSGRPNHEQYF,TGCGCCAGCAGCCAAGGCCCTAGCGGGAGACCAAACCACGAGCAGTACTTC
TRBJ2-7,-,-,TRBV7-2,CASSRTAYYEQYF,TGTGCCAGCAGCCGGACAGCCTACTACGAGCAGTACTTC
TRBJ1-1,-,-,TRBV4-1,CASSQEWGEGTEAFF,TGCGCCAGCAGCCAAGAATGGGGGGAGGGAACTGAAGCTTTCTTT
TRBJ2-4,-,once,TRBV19,CASSYRGRNIQYF,TGTGCCAGTTCCTACCGGGGCAGAAACATTCAGTACTTC
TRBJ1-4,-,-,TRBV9,CASSSPRDSATNEKLFF,TGTGCCAGCAGCTCCCCTAGGGATTCTGCAACTAATGAAAAACTGTTTTTT
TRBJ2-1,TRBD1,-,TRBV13,CATDRASYNEQFF,TGTGCCACAGACAGGGCGTCCTACAATGAGCAGTTCTTC
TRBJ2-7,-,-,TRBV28,CASSRLGIAEQYF,TGTGCCAGCAGTCGTTTAGGGATTGCCGAGCAGTACTTC
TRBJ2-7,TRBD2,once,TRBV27,CASSLSRSGTYEQYF,TGTGCCAGCAGTTTATCGCGAAGCGGGACCTACGAGCAGTACTTC
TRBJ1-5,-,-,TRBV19,CASSTDNDYSNQPQHF,TGTGCCAGTAGTACCGACAACGACTATAGCAATCAGCCCCAGCATTTT
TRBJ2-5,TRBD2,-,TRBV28,CASSSIPFSGSFQETQYF,TGTGCCAGCAGTTCTATCCCCTTTAGCGGGAGCTTCCAAGAGACCCAGTACTTC
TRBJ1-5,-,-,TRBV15,CATSPGHNQPQHF,TGTGCCACCAGCCCGGGGCACAATCAGCCCCAGCATTTT
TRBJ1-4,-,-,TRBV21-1,CASSKESRPESATNEKLFF,TGTGCCAGCAGCAAAGAGTCGCGACCAGAGTCCGCAACTAATGAAAAACTGTTTTTT
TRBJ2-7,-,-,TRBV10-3,CAISEQGIRSYEQYF,TGTGCCATCAGTGAACAGGGAATCCGTTCCTACGAGCAGTACTTC
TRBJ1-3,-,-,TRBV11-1,CASSLAGSSGNTIYF,TGTGCCAGCAGCTTAGCCGGGAGCTCTGGAAACACCATATATTTT
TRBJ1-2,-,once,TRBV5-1,CASSLEGVYGYTF,TGCGCCAGCAGCTTAGAGGGGGTCTATGGCTACACCTTC
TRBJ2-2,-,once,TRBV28,CASSSTRTGELFF,TGTGCCAGCAGTTCTACGCGCACCGGGGAGCTGTTTTTT
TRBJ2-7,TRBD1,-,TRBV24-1,CATGTDYEQYF,TGTGCCACTGGGACAGACTACGAGCAGTACTTC
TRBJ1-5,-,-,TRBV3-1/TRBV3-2,CASSHDARNQPQHF,TGTGCCAGCAGCCATGATGCTCGCAATCAGCCCCAGCATTTT
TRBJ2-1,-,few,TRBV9,CASSVAADPGNEQFF,TGTGCCAGCAGCGTAGCCGCGGACCCAGGGAATGAGCAGTTCTTC
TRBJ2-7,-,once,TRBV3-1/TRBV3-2,CASSQALASAEQYF,TGTGCCAGCAGCCAAGCCTTAGCCTCGGCCGAGCAGTACTTC
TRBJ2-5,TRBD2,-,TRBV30,CACTIGTPAGGLQETQYF,TGTGCCTGCACGATTGGGACCCCGGCGGGGGGACTGCAAGAGACCCAGTACTTC
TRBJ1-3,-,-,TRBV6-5,CASSPGRSGNTIYF,TGTGCCAGCAGCCCAGGGCGCTCTGGAAACACCATATATTTT
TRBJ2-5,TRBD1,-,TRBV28,CASSFSNRGRKTQYF,TGTGCCAGCAGTTTTTCGAACAGGGGCAGGAAGACCCAGTACTTC
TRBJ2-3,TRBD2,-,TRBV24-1,CATSDRTSGSTDTQYF,TGTGCCACCAGTGACCGGACTAGCGGGAGTACAGATACGCAGTATTTT
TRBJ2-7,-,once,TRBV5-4,CASSTGADEQYF,TGTGCCAGCAGCACGGGGGCGGACGAGCAGTACTTC
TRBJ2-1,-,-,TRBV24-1,CATSDIQGGYNEQFF,TGTGCCACCAGTGATATACAGGGCGGATACAATGAGCAGTTCTTC
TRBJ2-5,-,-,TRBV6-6,CASSYGETQYF,TGTGCCAGCAGTTACGGGGAGACCCAGTACTTC
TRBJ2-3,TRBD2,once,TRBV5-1,CASSLEGSGTDTQYF,TGCGCCAGCAGCTTGGAAGGTAGCGGGACAGATACGCAGTATTTT
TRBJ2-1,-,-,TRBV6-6,CASTEIPHNEQFF,TGTGCCAGCACGGAGATACCCCACAATGAGCAGTTCTTC
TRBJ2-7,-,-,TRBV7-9,CASSLGRYPGQISYEQYF,TGTGCCAGCAGCTTAGGCCGTTACCCGGGACAAATCTCCTACGAGCAGTACTTC
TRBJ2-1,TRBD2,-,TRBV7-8,CASGASGQWPLEEQFF,TGTGCCAGCGGGGCTAGCGGGCAATGGCCCCTTGAGGAGCAGTTCTTC
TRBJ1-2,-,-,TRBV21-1,CASSKDPSRVYGYTF,TGTGCCAGCAGCAAAGATCCTAGCAGGGTCTATGGCTACACCTTC
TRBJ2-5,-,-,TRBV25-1,CASSERAQRETQYF,TGTGCCAGCAGTGAGAGGGCTCAGCGAGAGACCCAGTACTTC
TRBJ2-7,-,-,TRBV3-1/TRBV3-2,CASSAPNEQYF,TGTGCCAGCAGCGCCCCAAATGAGCAGTACTTC
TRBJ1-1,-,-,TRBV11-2,CASSPRVGTEAFF,TGTGCCAGCAGCCCTCGGGTGGGCACTGAAGCTTTCTTT
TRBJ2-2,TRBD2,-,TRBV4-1,CASSQGGGAGSGTGELFF,TGCGCCAGCAGCCAAGGCGGGGGGGCCGGGAGTGGTACCGGGGAGCTGTTTTTT
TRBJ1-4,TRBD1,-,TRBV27,CASSEDRGRKNEKLFF,TGTGCCAGCAGTGAAGACAGGGGGCGTAAAAATGAAAAACTGTTTTTT
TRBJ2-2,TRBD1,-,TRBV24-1,CATSDPQGASPLSGELFF,TGTGCCACCAGCGATCCTCAGGGGGCGTCCCCTCTTTCCGGGGAGCTGTTTTTT
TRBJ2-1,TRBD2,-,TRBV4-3,CASSQSAGGSNEQFF,TGCGCCAGCAGCCAAAGCGCGGGAGGTAGTAATGAGCAGTTCTTC
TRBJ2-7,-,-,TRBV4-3,CASSQGLLPSATYEQYF,TGCGCCAGCAGCCAAGGTCTGCTTCCTAGCGCTACCTACGAGCAGTACTTC
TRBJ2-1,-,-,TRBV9,CASSVGSRSGYNEQFF,TGTGCCAGCAGCGTAGGGTCCAGAAGTGGCTACAATGAGCAGTTCTTC
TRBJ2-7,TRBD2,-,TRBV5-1,CASSSGTSGRYEQYF,TGCGCCAGCAGCTCCGGCACTAGCGGGAGGTACGAGCAGTACTTC
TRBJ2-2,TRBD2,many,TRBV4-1,CASSLRLAGGSNTGELFF,TGCGCCAGCAGCTTGAGACTAGCGGGAGGGTCGAACACCGGGGAGCTGTTTTTT
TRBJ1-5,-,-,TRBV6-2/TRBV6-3,CASSYSGWSQHF,TGTGCCAGCAGTTACTCCGGATGGTCCCAGCATTTT
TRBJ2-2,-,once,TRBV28,CASSYLGIKRELFF,TGTGCCAGCAGTTATCTTGGTATCAAAAGGGAGCTGTTTTTT
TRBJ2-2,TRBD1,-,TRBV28,CASNPRGHTGELFF,TGTGCCAGCAACCCCAGGGGGCACACCGGGGAGCTGTTTTTT
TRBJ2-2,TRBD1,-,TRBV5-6,CASSPAGTGPTGELFF,TGTGCCAGCAGCCCCGCCGGGACAGGGCCCACCGGGGAGCTGTTTTTT
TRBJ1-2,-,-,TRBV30,CAWSGEGNYGYTF,TGTGCCTGGAGTGGGGAGGGGAACTATGGCTACACCTTC